This T cell receptor (beta chain) was identified in a study of control samples from healthy donors and cancer patients. Trimming pared 3 bases from V and 6 bases from J, leaving 9 bases between. The CDR3 consists of 13 residues. Per germline, CDR1 SNHLY and CDR2 FYNNEI. Only in-frame clones appear in the TCRdb table, and some are missing; sequencing was by immunoSEQ multiplex PCR. The sample holds around 80,000 clones; 91% are singletons and the top ten take 15% to 20%. The material sequenced was blood. The genes are TRBV2 and TRBJ1-5; D is perhaps TRBD1 (5 bases). This TCR was sampled from a man aged 50 to 60 in good health. This CDR3 is CASSDREGQPQHF. DNA of the CDR3: TGTGCCAGCAGTGACAGGGAAGGTCAGCCCCAGCATTTT.